The rows below give T cell receptor beta chains drawn from one sample of a study of blood T cell repertoires in COVID-19. Data came from immunoSEQ multiplex PCR; TCRdb stores just in-frame clones and leaves some out. The sample carries about 480,000 clones, approximately 90% recorded once. The sequenced material came from PBMCs or T cells enriched from blood (not recorded which). These receptors were taken from a woman between 40 and 55 years old who had recovered from COVID-19. Each CDR3 is given with its conserved first and last residue. Fields, in order: J gene, V gene, clone size, D gene, CDR3 protein, CDR3 DNA. A D gene is named only where the DNA matches it firmly. The size of a clone is reported for some rows only, either as once, few or many, or as a class for expanded clones.

j_call: TRBJ1-5; v_call: TRBV6-5; clone_size: -; d_call: -; cdr3_aa: CASRLTVWGNQPQHF; cdr3_nt: TGTGCCAGCAGATTGACAGTTTGGGGCAATCAGCCCCAGCATTTT
j_call: TRBJ1-1; v_call: TRBV10-3; clone_size: -; d_call: -; cdr3_aa: CAISEGGPQQGFEAFF; cdr3_nt: TGTGCCATCAGTGAGGGGGGTCCCCAACAGGGTTTTGAAGCTTTCTTT
j_call: TRBJ2-1; v_call: TRBV5-4; clone_size: -; d_call: TRBD2; cdr3_aa: CASSYRTSGNNEQFF; cdr3_nt: TGTGCCAGCAGCTATAGGACTAGCGGGAACAATGAGCAGTTCTTC
j_call: TRBJ2-5; v_call: TRBV18; clone_size: -; d_call: -; cdr3_aa: CASSPRDTQETQYF; cdr3_nt: TGTGCCAGCTCACCTCGGGACACCCAAGAGACCCAGTACTTC
j_call: TRBJ1-2; v_call: TRBV28; clone_size: -; d_call: -; cdr3_aa: CASSMGLRAHYGYTF; cdr3_nt: TGTGCCAGCTCAATGGGACTGCGTGCCCACTATGGCTACACCTTC
j_call: TRBJ2-7; v_call: TRBV7-2; clone_size: few; d_call: TRBD2; cdr3_aa: CASSLAWGGQYF; cdr3_nt: TGTGCCAGCAGCTTAGCATGGGGGGGGCAGTACTTC
j_call: TRBJ1-6; v_call: TRBV19; clone_size: -; d_call: TRBD1; cdr3_aa: CASRDRPNSPLHF; cdr3_nt: TGTGCCAGCCGGGACAGACCAAATTCACCCCTCCACTTT
j_call: TRBJ1-2; v_call: TRBV4-3; clone_size: -; d_call: TRBD1; cdr3_aa: CASSQDLGTGVGYTF; cdr3_nt: TGCGCCAGCAGCCAAGATTTGGGGACAGGGGTGGGCTACACCTTC
j_call: TRBJ1-1; v_call: TRBV11-3; clone_size: -; d_call: -; cdr3_aa: CASTYRDGRFMNTEAFF; cdr3_nt: TGTGCCAGCACCTACCGGGACGGGAGATTTATGAACACTGAAGCTTTCTTT
j_call: TRBJ2-7; v_call: TRBV21-1; clone_size: -; d_call: -; cdr3_aa: CASSLVGGGRAYEQYF; cdr3_nt: TGTGCCAGCAGCCTTGTAGGGGGCGGGAGGGCCTACGAGCAGTACTTC
j_call: TRBJ2-3; v_call: TRBV3-1/TRBV3-2; clone_size: -; d_call: TRBD2; cdr3_aa: CASSLGLLTQYF; cdr3_nt: TGTGCCAGCAGCCTGGGACTACTTACGCAGTATTTT
j_call: TRBJ2-5; v_call: TRBV3-1/TRBV3-2; clone_size: -; d_call: -; cdr3_aa: CASSQVSVTQYF; cdr3_nt: TGTGCCAGCAGCCAAGTTAGTGTTACCCAGTACTTC
j_call: TRBJ2-1; v_call: TRBV29-1; clone_size: -; d_call: TRBD1; cdr3_aa: CSARDRDSYEQFF; cdr3_nt: TGCAGCGCCAGGGACAGGGATTCGTATGAGCAGTTCTTC
j_call: TRBJ2-3; v_call: TRBV7-2; clone_size: -; d_call: -; cdr3_aa: CASSSTGSDTQYF; cdr3_nt: TGTGCCAGCAGCTCTACAGGATCCGATACGCAGTATTTT
j_call: TRBJ2-3; v_call: TRBV9; clone_size: -; d_call: TRBD2; cdr3_aa: CASSLYDTSGRADTQYF; cdr3_nt: TGTGCCAGCAGCCTATACGACACTAGCGGGAGGGCAGATACGCAGTATTTT
j_call: TRBJ2-7; v_call: TRBV10-2; clone_size: once; d_call: -; cdr3_aa: CASSESGYEQYF; cdr3_nt: TGCGCCAGCAGTGAGTCCGGCTACGAGCAGTACTTC
j_call: TRBJ2-1; v_call: TRBV5-1; clone_size: -; d_call: TRBD1; cdr3_aa: CASSLGDRGNEQFF; cdr3_nt: TGCGCCAGCAGCTTAGGAGACAGGGGGAATGAGCAGTTCTTC
j_call: TRBJ1-1; v_call: TRBV15; clone_size: -; d_call: -; cdr3_aa: CASQDTGKNTEAFF; cdr3_nt: TGTGCCTCCCAGGACACCGGCAAGAACACTGAAGCTTTCTTT
j_call: TRBJ1-6; v_call: TRBV18; clone_size: -; d_call: TRBD1; cdr3_aa: CASSPGTGNSPLHF; cdr3_nt: TGTGCCAGCTCACCAGGGACAGGGAATTCACCCCTCCACTTT
j_call: TRBJ2-6; v_call: TRBV5-6; clone_size: -; d_call: -; cdr3_aa: CASSWRGNGANVLTF; cdr3_nt: TGTGCCAGCAGCTGGAGGGGAAATGGGGCCAACGTCCTGACTTTC
j_call: TRBJ2-7; v_call: TRBV14; clone_size: -; d_call: TRBD1; cdr3_aa: CASSFSGTGLYEQYF; cdr3_nt: TGTGCCAGCAGTTTCTCCGGGACAGGGTTATACGAGCAGTACTTC
j_call: TRBJ2-2; v_call: TRBV30; clone_size: once; d_call: TRBD1; cdr3_aa: CAWSGQSSTGANTGELFF; cdr3_nt: TGTGCCTGGAGCGGCCAGTCTTCCACAGGGGCGAACACCGGGGAGCTGTTTTTT
j_call: TRBJ2-7; v_call: TRBV5-5; clone_size: -; d_call: -; cdr3_aa: CASSPHAGDNEQYF; cdr3_nt: TGTGCCAGCAGCCCGCACGCGGGGGACAACGAGCAGTACTTC
j_call: TRBJ2-3; v_call: TRBV3-1/TRBV3-2; clone_size: -; d_call: -; cdr3_aa: CASSSSHSGQPTDTQYF; cdr3_nt: TGTGCCAGCAGCTCATCACATTCCGGACAGCCCACAGATACGCAGTATTTT
j_call: TRBJ2-7; v_call: TRBV6-5; clone_size: -; d_call: -; cdr3_aa: CASSSTIRVDGEQYF; cdr3_nt: TGTGCCAGCAGTTCCACTATCAGGGTTGACGGCGAGCAGTACTTC
j_call: TRBJ1-2; v_call: TRBV14; clone_size: few; d_call: TRBD1; cdr3_aa: CASSQRTGGFGYTF; cdr3_nt: TGTGCCAGCAGCCAACGGACAGGGGGTTTTGGCTACACCTTC
j_call: TRBJ1-4; v_call: TRBV10-2; clone_size: few; d_call: TRBD1; cdr3_aa: CASQGVEKLFF; cdr3_nt: TGCGCCAGCCAGGGGGTTGAAAAACTGTTTTTT
j_call: TRBJ2-1; v_call: TRBV5-4; clone_size: once; d_call: -; cdr3_aa: CASSRRAASRDEQFF; cdr3_nt: TGTGCCAGCAGCCGACGGGCAGCTAGCCGGGATGAGCAGTTCTTC
j_call: TRBJ2-7; v_call: TRBV9; clone_size: -; d_call: TRBD2; cdr3_aa: CASSVGGGTDEQYF; cdr3_nt: TGTGCCAGCAGCGTAGGGGGAGGGACTGACGAGCAGTACTTC
j_call: TRBJ2-7; v_call: TRBV6-6; clone_size: -; d_call: TRBD2; cdr3_aa: CAAGLAGGSEQYF; cdr3_nt: TGTGCCGCCGGACTAGCGGGAGGTTCCGAGCAGTACTTC
j_call: TRBJ2-6; v_call: TRBV19; clone_size: -; d_call: -; cdr3_aa: CASRSSGANVLTF; cdr3_nt: TGTGCCAGTAGGAGCTCTGGGGCCAACGTCCTGACTTTC
j_call: TRBJ2-5; v_call: TRBV6-2/TRBV6-3; clone_size: -; d_call: -; cdr3_aa: CASSFWPPGVHGWETQYF; cdr3_nt: TGTGCCAGCAGTTTTTGGCCTCCAGGGGTGCATGGATGGGAGACCCAGTACTTC
j_call: TRBJ1-2; v_call: TRBV6-5; clone_size: -; d_call: -; cdr3_aa: CASSMRPVGYGYTF; cdr3_nt: TGTGCCAGCAGTATGAGGCCTGTCGGGTATGGCTACACCTTC
j_call: TRBJ1-1; v_call: TRBV7-2; clone_size: -; d_call: -; cdr3_aa: CASSREYMTEAFF; cdr3_nt: TGTGCCAGCAGCCGGGAGTATATGACTGAAGCTTTCTTT
j_call: TRBJ1-1; v_call: TRBV27; clone_size: -; d_call: -; cdr3_aa: CASSLSPVIDTEAFF; cdr3_nt: TGTGCCAGCAGTTTATCTCCGGTTATAGACACTGAAGCTTTCTTT
j_call: TRBJ1-2; v_call: TRBV28; clone_size: -; d_call: -; cdr3_aa: CACQWQVYGYTF; cdr3_nt: TGTGCCTGTCAATGGCAGGTCTATGGCTACACCTTC
j_call: TRBJ2-1; v_call: TRBV24-1; clone_size: -; d_call: -; cdr3_aa: CATSDLMGAYNEQFF; cdr3_nt: TGTGCCACCAGTGATCTCATGGGAGCCTACAATGAGCAGTTCTTC
j_call: TRBJ1-2; v_call: TRBV29-1; clone_size: -; d_call: TRBD1; cdr3_aa: CSVYPGQGYTF; cdr3_nt: TGCAGCGTTTACCCGGGACAGGGCTACACCTTC
j_call: TRBJ1-6; v_call: TRBV6-5; clone_size: once; d_call: -; cdr3_aa: CASSYSNAELNSPLHF; cdr3_nt: TGTGCCAGCAGTTACTCGAACGCCGAACTTAATTCACCCCTCCACTTT
j_call: TRBJ1-1; v_call: TRBV10-1; clone_size: -; d_call: -; cdr3_aa: CASSVSVNTEAFF; cdr3_nt: TGCGCCAGCAGTGTTTCGGTGAACACTGAAGCTTTCTTT
j_call: TRBJ2-1; v_call: TRBV27; clone_size: -; d_call: TRBD2; cdr3_aa: CASSPLAGEFYNEQFF; cdr3_nt: TGTGCCAGCAGTCCGCTAGCGGGAGAATTCTACAATGAGCAGTTCTTC
j_call: TRBJ2-2; v_call: TRBV30; clone_size: once; d_call: -; cdr3_aa: CAWSVLTGELFF; cdr3_nt: TGTGCCTGGAGTGTACTAACCGGGGAGCTGTTTTTT
j_call: TRBJ1-2; v_call: TRBV20-1; clone_size: once; d_call: -; cdr3_aa: CSASQGIANYGYTF; cdr3_nt: TGCAGTGCTAGTCAGGGGATAGCTAACTATGGCTACACCTTC
j_call: TRBJ1-4; v_call: TRBV5-1; clone_size: -; d_call: -; cdr3_aa: CASSEGGTNEKLFF; cdr3_nt: TGCGCCAGCAGCGAAGGGGGAACTAATGAAAAACTGTTTTTT
j_call: TRBJ2-2; v_call: TRBV6-2/TRBV6-3; clone_size: once; d_call: TRBD2; cdr3_aa: CASSGWTSGINTGELFF; cdr3_nt: TGTGCCAGCAGTGGGTGGACTAGCGGGATAAACACCGGGGAGCTGTTTTTT
j_call: TRBJ2-7; v_call: TRBV2; clone_size: once; d_call: -; cdr3_aa: CASRLADITAEQYF; cdr3_nt: TGTGCCAGCAGGCTAGCCGACATCACGGCCGAGCAGTACTTC
j_call: TRBJ1-2; v_call: TRBV7-2; clone_size: -; d_call: TRBD1; cdr3_aa: CASSNRQGEGYGYTF; cdr3_nt: TGTGCCAGCAGCAACCGACAGGGGGAGGGGTATGGCTACACCTTC
j_call: TRBJ2-6; v_call: TRBV7-2; clone_size: -; d_call: -; cdr3_aa: CASSYRQASGANVLTF; cdr3_nt: TGTGCCAGCAGCTACAGACAGGCCTCTGGGGCCAACGTCCTGACTTTC
j_call: TRBJ2-7; v_call: TRBV4-1; clone_size: few; d_call: TRBD2; cdr3_aa: CASSQSQGGTSGPPYEQYF; cdr3_nt: TGCGCCAGCAGCCAATCCCAGGGAGGGACTAGCGGGCCCCCTTACGAGCAGTACTTC
j_call: TRBJ1-2; v_call: TRBV21-1; clone_size: few; d_call: -; cdr3_aa: CASSRTGSRPWGYTF; cdr3_nt: TGTGCCAGCAGTCGGACAGGATCCCGTCCTTGGGGCTACACCTTC
j_call: TRBJ2-3; v_call: TRBV13; clone_size: -; d_call: TRBD1; cdr3_aa: CASSWDSPDTQYF; cdr3_nt: TGTGCCAGCAGCTGGGACAGCCCAGATACGCAGTATTTT